The 27 T cell receptor beta chains presented below share a single source sample, sequenced in a study of response to subunit inactivated influenza vaccine. MiXCR, run by TCRdb on the RT-PCR reads, gives a single entry per CDR3 protein. The sample lists hundreds of thousands of distinct CDR3 sequences, roughly 20% occurring once. This specimen was PBMCs from blood, taken around 22 months after vaccination. All receptors derive from a man in his fifties or sixties who received an inactivated influenza vaccine.

This clonotype turned up a few times. CDR3 DNA sequence: TGTGCCAGCAGCTTACAGGAGTATAGCAATCAGCCCCAGCATTTT. Protein sequence: CASSLQEYSNQPQHF. The J gene is TRBJ1-5, the V gene TRBV7-8; D call uncertain. The CDR3 is 15 residues long. Trimming removed 2 bases at V and 0 bases at J, with 8 bases between. From germline, CDR1 is SGHVS and CDR2 FQNEAQ.

This clonotype occurred a few times. The DNA for the CDR3 is TGTGCCAGCAGCCTGGGACAGGGCCACTCTGAGCAGTACTTC. Translating it yields CASSLGQGHSEQYF. The chain employs TRBV12-3 or TRBV12-4 and TRBJ2-7; 9 nucleotides align to TRBD1. V dropped 6 bases and J dropped 7; count of bases not matched to a gene: 10. This CDR3 contains 14 residues.

The genes are TRBV9 and TRBJ2-3; no clear D. The germline V and J ends were trimmed by 3 bases and 3 bases, with 11 bases remaining between them. CDR3 size: 14 residues. In germline, CDR1 is SGDLS, CDR2 YYNGEE. CDR3 nucleotide sequence: TGTGCCAGCAGCGCGGGCTCAGTAACAGATACGCAGTATTTT. The encoded protein is CASSAGSVTDTQYF.

The chain links TRBV12-3 or TRBV12-4 to TRBJ2-3; 10 bases line up with TRBD2. V lost 4 bases to trimming and J lost 12 bases; unmatched junction nucleotides: 4. The CDR3 covers 12 residues. The chain's CDR3 is CASSSSGGPQYF. CDR3 DNA sequence: TGTGCCAGCAGTTCTAGCGGGGGACCCCAGTATTTT.

The chain couples TRBV18 to TRBJ1-1; possible D gene TRBD1, 5 bases. The germline V gene has CDR1 KGHSH and CDR2 LQKENI. The V end was cut by 5 bases, the J end by 2 bases, with 15 bases between. This CDR3 comprises 15 residues. The CDR3, as DNA: TGTGCCAGCTCAGTGGCCCGGGACGGCAACACTGAAGCTTTCTTT. Translating gives CASSVARDGNTEAFF.

Only a few counts were recorded for this clonotype. The chain uses TRBV30 and TRBJ2-3; D is undetermined. The CDR3 totals 12 residues. V lost 3 bases to trimming and J lost 6 bases, with 10 bases between them. Germline loops: CDR1 GTSNPN, CDR2 SVGIG (reference sequence). CDR3: CAWSSIVDTQYF. The CDR3 DNA reads as TGTGCCTGGAGCTCCATAGTGGATACGCAGTATTTT.

This clonotype turned up a few times. The chain couples TRBV7-2 to TRBJ2-5; tentatively, D is TRBD1 (6 bases). V was clipped by 5 bases and J by 2 bases, with 15 bases between them. This CDR3 has 15 residues. The V gene's germline CDR1 is SGHTA and CDR2 FQGNSA. CDR3 sequence: CASSPSWGTQETQYF. The CDR3 coding sequence is TGTGCCAGCAGCCCTAGTTGGGGGACACAAGAGACCCAGTACTTC.

This clonotype was found a few times. The chain joins TRBV6-2 or TRBV6-3 to TRBJ1-2; D call uncertain. The CDR3 is 14 amino acids. V lost 2 bases and J 5 bases, leaving 12 bases between the germline ends. CDR1 and CDR2 from the germline V gene are MNHEY and SVGEGT. The chain's CDR3 is CASSYALGGYGYTF. The CDR3 DNA reads as TGTGCCAGCAGTTACGCTCTCGGCGGGTATGGCTACACCTTC.

As concerns this clonotype: This may be a read error: a much more frequent sequence differs by one nucleotide. V usage is TRBV2 and J usage is TRBJ1-1; 8 nucleotides match TRBD1. There are 14 residues in the CDR3. CDR1 and CDR2 (germline): SNHLY, FYNNEI. The CDR3 DNA is TGTGCCGGCAGTCTACAGGGGGGATCCACTGAAGCTTTCTTT. Translation: CAGSLQGGSTEAFF. The complete variable domain, with remaining parts taken from reference TRBV2 and TRBJ1-1, reads EPEVTQTPSHQVTQMGQEVILRCVPISNHLYFYWYRQILGQKVEFLVSFYNNEISEKSEIFDDQFSVERPDGSNFTLKIRSTKLEDSAMYFCAGSLQGGSTEAFFGQGTRLTVV.

This clonotype showed up just a few times. The V call is TRBV19, the J call TRBJ2-2; a weak D match, TRBD1 (6 bases). Germline V gene sequence: CDR1 LNHDA, CDR2 SQIVND (reference sequence). This CDR3 has 13 residues. Trimming shortened V by 2 bases and J by 6 bases, and 7 bases separated the two germline ends. The CDR3 nucleotides are TGTGCCAGTAGTATAAAGGGGGCCGGGGAGCTGTTTTTT. This encodes CASSIKGAGELFF.

The chain links TRBV20-1 to TRBJ1-1; tentative D call: TRBD1 (6 bases). The V end lost 6 bases, the J end lost 2 bases, and 16 bases lay between the germline ends. Per germline, CDR1 DFQATT and CDR2 SNEGSKA (reference sequence). The CDR3 is made up of 14 amino acids. The CDR3 region has the DNA TGCAGTGCCCAACGGGGCAGGGGTAACACTGAAGCTTTCTTT. Residues: CSAQRGRGNTEAFF.

This clonotype was detected a few times. The V and J genes are TRBV7-6 and TRBJ2-3, with TRBD1 identical over 10 bases. Germline V gene data show CDR1 as SGHVS and CDR2 as FNYEAQ. The CDR3 extends over 15 amino acids. Germline trimming cut 3 bases from V and 5 bases from J; bases unmatched to any gene: 5. The CDR3 is CASSLRTGGEDTQYF. The CDR3 DNA reads TGTGCCAGCAGCTTGAGGACAGGGGGGGAAGATACGCAGTATTTT.

The CDR3: CASSLTSGPYNEQFF. The CDR3 DNA reads TGTGCCAGCAGCTTGACTAGCGGCCCCTACAATGAGCAGTTCTTC. V is TRBV7-9 and J is TRBJ2-1; 9 bases map to TRBD2. The CDR3 covers 15 residues. The V segment lost 3 bases and the J segment 2 bases; nucleotides outside the gene matches: 2. From germline, CDR1 is SEHNR and CDR2 FQNEAQ (reference sequence).

The chain joins TRBV10-3 to TRBJ2-7; D assignment may be TRBD1 or TRBD2 (6 bases each). Per the germline V gene, CDR1 is ENHRY and CDR2 is SYGVKD. The CDR3 has 12 residues. Trimming took 11 bases from V and 5 from J, leaving 16 bases between them. This CDR3 is CASTRGPDEQYF. The DNA for the CDR3 is TGTGCCTCAACCCGGGGGCCAGACGAGCAGTACTTC.

Only a few counts were recorded for this clonotype. The J gene is TRBJ1-5, the V gene TRBV4-1; D is unresolved. The germline V and J ends were trimmed by 3 bases and 2 bases, with 11 bases remaining between them. Germline V gene sequence: CDR1 MGHRA, CDR2 YSYEKL. The CDR3 runs to 15 residues. The DNA for the CDR3 is TGCGCCAGCAGCCAGGCCTTCTGGGGCAATCAGCCCCAGCATTTT. Encoded protein: CASSQAFWGNQPQHF.

At least ten counts were recorded for this clonotype. The chain couples TRBV12-3 or TRBV12-4 to TRBJ1-2; 8 nucleotides align to TRBD1. This CDR3 is built from 13 residues. The trim removed 5 bases at V and 4 bases at J, leaving 3 bases unmatched. CDR3 nucleotides: TGTGCCAGCAGTGGACAGGGTTTCTATGGCTACACCTTC. Translated: CASSGQGFYGYTF.

In this sample, this clonotype turned up many times. The gene calls are TRBV29-1 and TRBJ1-3, with D uncertain. The CDR3 extends over 13 amino acids. CDR1 is SQVTM and CDR2 is ANQGSEA in the germline V gene. Trimming took off 7 bases at V and 2 bases at J, with 12 bases between the two ends. The CDR3: CSATFRTGNTIYF. The CDR3, as DNA: TGCAGCGCTACCTTTCGCACTGGAAACACCATATATTTT.

A single count supports this clonotype. This chain connects TRBV5-1 to TRBJ2-7; 11 nucleotides line up with TRBD1. Germline V lookup: CDR1 SGHRS, CDR2 YFSETQ. The CDR3 consists of 14 residues. The V gene end was trimmed by 3 bases and the J gene end by 4 bases; junction bases not matched to a gene: 3. CDR3 protein: CASSWTGGGYEQYF. CDR3 sequence (DNA): TGCGCCAGCAGCTGGACAGGGGGCGGTTACGAGCAGTACTTC.

The table lists this clonotype with many counts. This chain links TRBV24-1 with TRBJ1-5; D not certain. Between the trimmed V and J ends, which lost 6 bases and 1 base, there was a span of 15 bases. CDR1 is KGHDR and CDR2 is SFDVKD in the germline V gene. This CDR3 contains 16 residues. CDR3 nucleotide sequence: TGTGCCACCAGTTCCGGTATCCTAGGGAGCAATCAGCCCCAGCATTTT. Translating gives CATSSGILGSNQPQHF.

The chain joins TRBV12-3 or TRBV12-4 to TRBJ2-3; 9 nucleotides align to TRBD2. The CDR3 runs 16 residues. Trimming at V came to 2 bases and at J to 6 bases, leaving 9 bases not matched to a gene. CDR3 DNA sequence: TGTGCCAGCAGTTTACGAGGCGGGAGGGCCGCGGATACGCAGTATTTT. It is translated as CASSLRGGRAADTQYF.

V usage is TRBV4-3 and J usage is TRBJ2-7; D uncertain. V lost 3 bases and J lost 3, with 12 bases in between. The CDR3 totals 14 residues. Germline values: CDR1 LGHNA, CDR2 YSLEER. Here the CDR3 reads CASSQNLGNYEQYF. The CDR3 nucleotides read TGCGCCAGCAGCCAGAATCTCGGAAACTACGAGCAGTACTTC.

The CDR3 region has the DNA TGTGCCAGCAGTGACCGGACTAGCGGGAGTTGGGAGCAGTACTTC. Protein product: CASSDRTSGSWEQYF. The V call is TRBV6-1, the J call TRBJ2-7; 13 bases are shared with TRBD2. CDR1 MNHNS and CDR2 SASEGT come from the germline V gene. The CDR3 is 15 residues long. Trimming took 3 bases from V and 7 from J; bases not matched to a gene: 6.

The gene calls are TRBV5-1 and TRBJ1-1, with unresolved D. The CDR3 extends over 14 amino acids. The germline V gene has CDR1 SGHRS and CDR2 YFSETQ. The V end was cut by 4 bases, the J end by 1 base, with 11 bases between. The CDR3 protein is CASSQDGSNTEAFF. The CDR3, as DNA: TGCGCCAGCAGCCAGGACGGGTCGAACACTGAAGCTTTCTTT.

The chain recombines TRBV7-9 with TRBJ2-3; no definite D call. This CDR3 region has 11 residues. Per the germline V gene, CDR1 is SEHNR and CDR2 is FQNEAQ (reference sequence). Between the trimmed V and J ends, which lost 7 bases and 1 base, there was a span of 3 bases. The CDR3 is CASTRTDTQYF. The CDR3 region has the DNA TGTGCCAGCACCCGCACAGATACGCAGTATTTT.

This clonotype has only a few counts. The chain combines TRBV7-2 with TRBJ1-3; D is uncertain. CDR1 is SGHTA and CDR2 is FQGNSA in the germline V gene. Trimming shortened V by 8 bases and J by 4 bases, and 15 bases separated the two germline ends. The CDR3 loop spans 14 amino acids. Here the CDR3 DNA reads TGTGCCAGCGCGAAGGGTAGGGAGGGAAACACCATATATTTT. It yields the protein CASAKGREGNTIYF.

This clonotype was recorded many times. One end of the junction fails to match germline, which may point to a read error. J is TRBJ1-3 and V is TRBV11-2, with D hard to call. The CDR3 length is 12 residues. Germline V gene sequence: CDR1 SGHAT, CDR2 FQNNGV. The CDR3 nucleotides are TGTGCCAGCAGTTTAGGTGGAAACACCATATATTTT. This encodes CASSLGGNTIYF.

The chain has TRBV5-1 and TRBJ2-7; D unresolved. Trimming left V 1 base short and J 2 bases short, with 7 bases between. CDR3 length equals 13 residues. Germline assignment: CDR1 SGHRS and CDR2 YFSETQ. As DNA, the CDR3 is TGCGCCAGCAGCTTGACGGGCCCCTACGAGCAGTACTTC. Amino acids: CASSLTGPYEQYF.